The rows below give T cell receptor beta chains drawn from one sample of a study of T cells in Graves' hyperthyroidism and ophthalmopathy. TCRdb itself ran the multiplex PCR reads through MiXCR, one entry per CDR3 protein. The profile shows around 350,000 distinct CDR3 sequences, 19% of them singletons. The specimen sequenced was blood. The source of these receptors is a woman younger than 30 with Graves' hyperthyroidism. Each CDR3 is given with its conserved first and last residue. The D gene is left open where the match is weak. The size entry is marked missing in some rows and otherwise reads once, few, many or a size class.

d_call: .
j_call: TRBJ2-7
clone_size: few
v_call: TRBV5-1
cdr3_nt: TGCGCCAGCAGCTTGGCCGGTCCGAGGGCGAGTTTTCGCGAGCAGTACTTC
cdr3_aa: CASSLAGPRASFREQYF

d_call: .
j_call: TRBJ2-5
clone_size: few
v_call: TRBV7-2
cdr3_nt: TGTGCCAGCAGCTTAGGGGGCGGGGCCTCCCAAGAGACCCAGTACTTC
cdr3_aa: CASSLGGGASQETQYF

d_call: .
j_call: TRBJ2-7
clone_size: many
v_call: TRBV28
cdr3_nt: TGTGCCAGCAGTTTTGGACACGTAGTCTCCTACGAGCAGTACTTC
cdr3_aa: CASSFGHVVSYEQYF

d_call: TRBD1
j_call: TRBJ2-7
clone_size: many
v_call: TRBV13
cdr3_nt: TGTGCCAGCAGCCTAACCGGGACAGCCGATTCCTACGAGCAGTACTTC
cdr3_aa: CASSLTGTADSYEQYF

d_call: .
j_call: TRBJ2-7
clone_size: few
v_call: TRBV3-1
cdr3_nt: TGTGCCAGCAGCCAACTAGGCCCGGGACGGATCTCCTACGAGCAGTACTTC
cdr3_aa: CASSQLGPGRISYEQYF

d_call: TRBD1
j_call: TRBJ2-2
clone_size: .
v_call: TRBV5-5
cdr3_nt: TGTGCCAGCAGCATCTTAGACAGGGTCACCGGGGAGCTGTTTTTT
cdr3_aa: CASSILDRVTGELFF

d_call: TRBD1
j_call: TRBJ1-3
clone_size: many
v_call: TRBV29-1
cdr3_nt: TGCAGCGTTGGAGGGCAGGGGGCAAACACCATATATTTT
cdr3_aa: CSVGGQGANTIYF

d_call: .
j_call: TRBJ2-4
clone_size: many
v_call: TRBV20-1
cdr3_nt: TGCAGTGCGGCGGACACTAAAAACATTCAGTACTTC
cdr3_aa: CSAADTKNIQYF

d_call: .
j_call: TRBJ2-5
clone_size: many
v_call: TRBV12-3/TRBV12-4
cdr3_nt: TGTGCCAGCAGTTTCTCGGGGGCCAGGGAGACCCAGTACTTC
cdr3_aa: CASSFSGARETQYF

d_call: TRBD1
j_call: TRBJ2-7
clone_size: .
v_call: TRBV12-3/TRBV12-4
cdr3_nt: TGTGCCAGCAGTCCTGACAGGGGGAATCGGTTGTACGAGCAGTACTTC
cdr3_aa: CASSPDRGNRLYEQYF

d_call: TRBD1
j_call: TRBJ1-1
clone_size: many
v_call: TRBV6-5
cdr3_nt: TGTGCCAGCAGTTGGTACAGGGGAAGGACTGAAGCTTTCTTT
cdr3_aa: CASSWYRGRTEAFF

d_call: TRBD2
j_call: TRBJ2-7
clone_size: few
v_call: TRBV4-1
cdr3_nt: TGCGCCAGCAGCCGACCGACTAGCGGGGGCCGCGAGCAGTACTTC
cdr3_aa: CASSRPTSGGREQYF

d_call: .
j_call: TRBJ1-2
clone_size: many
v_call: TRBV6-1
cdr3_nt: TGTGCCAGCAGTGTTTCCGAGACAGCCTATGGCTACACCTTC
cdr3_aa: CASSVSETAYGYTF

d_call: .
j_call: TRBJ2-5
clone_size: many
v_call: TRBV28
cdr3_nt: TGTGCCAGCAGTCCCGGCCTAAAGACCCAGTACTTC
cdr3_aa: CASSPGLKTQYF

d_call: TRBD1
j_call: TRBJ1-2
clone_size: many
v_call: TRBV6-1
cdr3_nt: TGTGCCAGCAGGAACCCGGGACAGGGGAATGGCTACACCTTC
cdr3_aa: CASRNPGQGNGYTF

d_call: TRBD2
j_call: TRBJ2-7
clone_size: many
v_call: TRBV13
cdr3_nt: TGTGCCAGCAGCTTACTAGCGGGGGGGACCTCCTACGAGCAGTACTTC
cdr3_aa: CASSLLAGGTSYEQYF

d_call: .
j_call: TRBJ1-1
clone_size: many
v_call: TRBV12-5
cdr3_nt: TGTGCTAGTGGTTTTCGGGGACCCGAAGCTTTCTTT
cdr3_aa: CASGFRGPEAFF

d_call: .
j_call: TRBJ1-2
clone_size: many
v_call: TRBV6-5
cdr3_nt: TGTGCCAGCAGTTACGGCCCCAAAGCAAGGGGCTACACCTTC
cdr3_aa: CASSYGPKARGYTF

d_call: TRBD1
j_call: TRBJ2-6
clone_size: many
v_call: TRBV3-1
cdr3_nt: TGTGCCAGCAGTGAAACAGGGGCTGGGGCCAACGTCCTGACTTTC
cdr3_aa: CASSETGAGANVLTF

d_call: .
j_call: TRBJ2-7
clone_size: many
v_call: TRBV19
cdr3_nt: TGTGCCAGTAGTGCTGACAGGGAGGACGAGCAGTACTTC
cdr3_aa: CASSADREDEQYF

d_call: TRBD2
j_call: TRBJ2-7
clone_size: many
v_call: TRBV5-1
cdr3_nt: TGCGCCAGCAGCTCGGGGGGACCGAGGAGCTCCTACGAGCAGTACTTC
cdr3_aa: CASSSGGPRSSYEQYF

d_call: .
j_call: TRBJ2-7
clone_size: many
v_call: TRBV2
cdr3_nt: TGTGCCAGCAGGGCCTACGAGCAGTACTTC
cdr3_aa: CASRAYEQYF

d_call: .
j_call: TRBJ1-1
clone_size: few
v_call: TRBV5-1
cdr3_nt: TGCGCCAGCAGGGGGGAAAGGGCCTGGGACACTGAAGCTTTCTTT
cdr3_aa: CASRGERAWDTEAFF

d_call: .
j_call: TRBJ1-2
clone_size: many
v_call: TRBV2
cdr3_nt: TGTGCCAGCGGTAGGGACTATGGCTACACCTTC
cdr3_aa: CASGRDYGYTF

d_call: .
j_call: TRBJ1-1
clone_size: .
v_call: TRBV19
cdr3_nt: TGTGCCAGTATCGTTACCATCTGGGCGAACACTGAAGCTTTCTTT
cdr3_aa: CASIVTIWANTEAFF

d_call: .
j_call: TRBJ2-4
clone_size: many
v_call: TRBV29-1
cdr3_nt: TGCAGCGTTGGCCTAAGGACCCAGCCCATTCAGTACTTC
cdr3_aa: CSVGLRTQPIQYF

d_call: .
j_call: TRBJ1-5
clone_size: many
v_call: TRBV6-5
cdr3_nt: TGTGCCAGCAGTTACTCGGGACTGAGCAATCAGCCCCAGCATTTT
cdr3_aa: CASSYSGLSNQPQHF